What follows are 23 T cell receptor beta chains derived from one specimen sequenced in a study of CD8 T cells in Susac syndrome. Random hexamers were used to reverse transcribe about 0.45 to 1 ug of RNA. TCRdb processed the immunoSEQ multiplex PCR reads anew with MiXCR; each CDR3 protein has one entry. The sample includes 170,000 or so distinct CDR3 sequences, approximately 94% of them seen just once. The sample consisted of CD4+ T cells from PBMCs. Receptors were obtained from a human donor with Susac syndrome.

V is TRBV27 and J is TRBJ2-5, with 7 bases identical to TRBD1. CDR1 is MNHEY, CDR2 SMNVEV, per germline (reference sequence). V was clipped by 3 bases and J by 2 bases; unmatched bases: 6. The CDR3 totals 15 residues. The CDR3 coding sequence is TGTGCCAGCAGTTTTTGGGGACAGCCTCAAGAGACCCAGTACTTC. Translation: CASSFWGQPQETQYF.

This CDR3 is CASSHQLALRNEQFF. CDR3 DNA sequence: TGTGCCAGCAGCCACCAACTAGCTCTTCGGAATGAGCAGTTCTTC. This sequence joins TRBV3-1 and TRBJ2-1; TRBD2 might be the D (6 bases). V dropped 3 bases and J dropped 7 bases, with 16 bases sitting between them. CDR3 length equals 15 residues. CDR1 is LGHDT and CDR2 is YNNKEL in the germline V gene (reference sequence).

The chain combines TRBV20-1 with TRBJ2-7; 10 nucleotides line up with TRBD2. With V trimmed by 4 bases and J by 5 bases, 17 bases remained unmatched. This CDR3 spans 17 amino acids. Per germline, CDR1 DFQATT and CDR2 SNEGSKA (reference sequence). CDR3 amino acids: CSATGVVAGGSGNEQYF. CDR3 nucleotide sequence: TGCAGTGCTACAGGGGTGGTAGCGGGGGGATCGGGGAACGAGCAGTACTTC.

This clonotype was seen more than once but under ten times. V gene TRBV2 combines with J gene TRBJ2-7; D might be TRBD1 (5 bases). CDR1 is SNHLY and CDR2 is FYNNEI in the germline V gene. The V and J ends lost 2 bases and 0 bases respectively, with 8 bases between them. There are 14 residues in the CDR3. In DNA form, the CDR3 reads TGTGCCAGCAGTGAACAGGGTCGCTCCTACGAGCAGTACTTC. Protein product: CASSEQGRSYEQYF.

V usage is TRBV5-6 and J usage is TRBJ2-1; D is possibly TRBD2 (6 bases). The V and J ends lost 5 bases and 2 bases respectively, with 17 bases between them. The CDR3 is made up of 16 amino acids. Per the germline V gene, CDR1 is SGHDT and CDR2 is YYEEEE. The chain's CDR3 is CASSPPRGLTYNEQFF. The CDR3, as DNA: TGTGCCAGCAGTCCGCCACGGGGGTTAACCTACAATGAGCAGTTCTTC.

This clonotype was detected once. The J gene is TRBJ2-7, the V gene TRBV7-9; D is possibly TRBD1 (6 bases). V lost 5 bases and J lost 1, with 15 bases in between. The germline V gene encodes CDR1 SEHNR and CDR2 FQNEAQ (reference sequence). CDR3 size: 15 residues. CDR3 in amino acids: CASSPGDISSYEQYF. The DNA of the CDR3 is TGTGCCAGCAGCCCAGGGGACATCTCATCCTACGAGCAGTACTTC.

The chain is built from TRBV20-1 and TRBJ1-2; D gene unclear. The germline CDR1 and CDR2 sequences are DFQATT and SNEGSKA (reference sequence). The CDR3 consists of 14 residues. V was trimmed by 2 bases and J by 5 bases, leaving 15 bases between them. CDR3 nucleotide sequence: TGCAGTGCTAGACCTGTGATGGAGGAGTATGGCTACACCTTC. Translated, it gives CSARPVMEEYGYTF.

V is TRBV19 and J is TRBJ1-2; D remains ambiguous. This CDR3 has 11 amino acids. Trimming took 6 bases from V and 4 from J, leaving 6 bases between them. Germline CDR1 and CDR2: LNHDA and SQIVND (reference sequence). For the CDR3, the DNA is TGTGCCAGTAGACTCAGCTATGGCTACACCTTC. Amino acid sequence: CASRLSYGYTF.

This CDR3 reads CASSQTGYGYTF. CDR3 nucleotide sequence: TGTGCCAGCAGCCAGACTGGCTATGGCTACACCTTC. The chain carries TRBV7-8 and TRBJ1-2; D is ambiguous. The germline CDR1 and CDR2 sequences are SGHVS and FQNEAQ. The CDR3 extends over 12 amino acids. V lost 5 bases and J 4 bases, leaving 8 bases between the germline ends.

This clonotype was observed a single time. The chain couples TRBV5-4 to TRBJ1-1, with D possibly matching TRBD1 (6 bases). Germline values: CDR1 SGHNT, CDR2 YYREEE (reference sequence). The CDR3 consists of 14 residues. V lost 6 bases and J 3 bases, leaving 15 bases between the germline ends. CDR3 DNA: TGTGCCAGCATCTCCAGGGGCCGGGACACTGAAGCTTTCTTT. Its protein product is CASISRGRDTEAFF.

The V and J genes are TRBV5-1 and TRBJ2-1; possibly TRBD2 for D (6 bases). V lost 3 bases and J lost 3, with 7 bases in between. There are 13 residues in the CDR3. Germline lookup yields CDR1 SGHRS and CDR2 YFSETQ. CDR3 sequence: CASSYGGYNEQFF. CDR3 nucleotides: TGCGCCAGCAGCTACGGGGGCTACAATGAGCAGTTCTTC.

The CDR3 region has the DNA TGTGCCAGCAGCTTGGAGGGGGACAGGGGAGCAATGGAGCAGTTCTTC. Translated: CASSLEGDRGAMEQFF. V and J are TRBV5-4 and TRBJ2-1, with 10 bases matching TRBD1. The CDR3 extends over 16 amino acids. J gave up 10 bases and V 0 bases, and 10 bases lay outside the gene matches. Germline V gives CDR1 SGHNT, CDR2 YYREEE (reference sequence).

This chain uses TRBV20-1 with TRBJ2-1; 14 bases map to TRBD2. This CDR3 has 15 amino acids. V was clipped by 2 bases and J by 7 bases; unmatched bases: 4. Germline CDR1 DFQATT, CDR2 SNEGSKA (reference sequence). CDR3 in DNA: TGCAGTGCTAGACGAGGGACTAGCGGGGGAAATGAGCAGTTCTTC. This translates into CSARRGTSGGNEQFF.

This chain links TRBV5-1 with TRBJ2-7; the match to TRBD1 covers 7 bases. The J segment lost 3 bases and the V segment lost 4 bases, leaving 4 bases of the junction unmatched. The germline gives CDR1 SGHRS, CDR2 YFSETQ. The CDR3 loop spans 13 amino acids. The CDR3 DNA follows: TGCGCCAGCAGCCGAGGACAGGACTACGAGCAGTACTTC. This sequence encodes CASSRGQDYEQYF.

This chain links TRBV28 with TRBJ1-5, with no clear D. This CDR3 is built from 14 residues. Trimming stripped 3 bases from V and 0 bases from J, with 6 bases between. From germline, CDR1 is MDHEN and CDR2 SYDVKM. CDR3 sequence: CASSFGYSNQPQHF. CDR3 DNA: TGTGCCAGCAGTTTCGGGTATAGCAATCAGCCCCAGCATTTT.

The chain couples TRBV3-1 to TRBJ2-7; TRBD1 matches 9 bases. There are 14 residues in the CDR3. The germline V gene encodes CDR1 LGHDT and CDR2 YNNKEL (reference sequence). With 5 bases clipped from V and 6 bases from J, the junction kept 8 bases outside the gene matches. The DNA for the CDR3 is TGTGCCAGCAGCGCCGGGACAGGGAATGGCGAGCAGTACTTC. Translated, it gives CASSAGTGNGEQYF.

The CDR3 DNA reads as TGTGCCAGCAGCGTATCCGGGAACCGAGAGCAGTACTTC. It translates to CASSVSGNREQYF. J is TRBJ2-7 and V is TRBV9; perhaps TRBD2 as D (5 bases). V lost 1 base to trimming and J lost 7 bases, with 12 bases between them. This CDR3 region has 13 residues. Germline V gene sequence: CDR1 SGDLS, CDR2 YYNGEE. Drawing the rest from reference TRBV9 and TRBJ2-7, the complete variable domain is DSGVTQTPKHLITATGQRVTLRCSPRSGDLSVYWYQQSLDQGLQFLIQYYNGEERAKGNILERFSAQQFPDLHSELNLSSLELGDSALYFCASSVSGNREQYFGPGTRLTVT.

The V gene is TRBV7-9, the J gene TRBJ2-7, with D possibly being TRBD1 (6 bases). V lost 6 bases to trimming and J lost 2 bases, with 14 bases between them. This CDR3 comprises 14 residues. Per germline, CDR1 SEHNR and CDR2 FQNEAQ (reference sequence). CDR3 in DNA: TGTGCCAGCAGGCCCCAGGGGCAGACCTACGAGCAGTACTTC. It translates to CASRPQGQTYEQYF. Based on the CDR3 plus reference TRBV7-9 and TRBJ2-7, the full variable domain is DTGVSQNPRHKITKRGQNVTFRCDPISEHNRLYWYRQTLGQGPEFLTYFQNEAQLEKSRLLSDRFSAERPKGSFSTLEIQRTEQGDSAMYLCASRPQGQTYEQYFGPGTRLTVT.

This sequence joins TRBV7-2 and TRBJ1-2; D call uncertain. The CDR3 has 15 amino acids. The V gene lost 3 bases and the J gene lost 0 bases, with 11 bases spanning the gap. Per the germline V gene, CDR1 is SGHTA and CDR2 is FQGNSA. The CDR3 DNA follows: TGTGCCAGCAGCTTTAGACCAGACCCTAACTATGGCTACACCTTC. Translating gives CASSFRPDPNYGYTF.

The chain links TRBV19 to TRBJ1-5; no firm D call. V lost 8 bases, J lost 1 base, and 9 bases lay in between. CDR3 length equals 13 residues. Germline CDR1 LNHDA, CDR2 SQIVND (reference sequence). CDR3 sequence (DNA): TGTGCCAGTGGCCTCGGGAGCAATCAGCCCCAGCATTTT. It codes for CASGLGSNQPQHF.

The chain employs TRBV2 and TRBJ1-6; D gene unclear. Trimming shortened V by 7 bases and J by 8 bases, and 12 bases separated the two germline ends. The germline V gene has CDR1 SNHLY and CDR2 FYNNEI. The length of the CDR3 is 13 residues. The CDR3 nucleotides read TGTGCCAGCATGAGGTCAAAGGATTCACCCCTCCACTTT. Residues: CASMRSKDSPLHF.

The chain has TRBV30 and TRBJ2-2; D is tentatively TRBD1 or TRBD2 (5 bases each). Germline CDR1 reads GTSNPN; CDR2 reads SVGIG (reference sequence). The CDR3 consists of 14 residues. V dropped 3 bases and J dropped 3 bases, with 11 bases sitting between them. Here the CDR3 reads CAWRRGDYTGELFF. The CDR3 DNA reads as TGTGCCTGGAGGAGGGGCGACTACACCGGGGAGCTGTTTTTT.

V and J are TRBV20-1 and TRBJ1-5; D gene ambiguous. Germline CDR1 is DFQATT and CDR2 is SNEGSKA (reference sequence). The CDR3 has 12 residues. V dropped 0 bases and J dropped 16 bases, with 16 bases sitting between them. The CDR3 DNA sequence: TGCAGTGCTAGAGATCCCGGCCTGGTAGAACATTTT. It translates to CSARDPGLVEHF.